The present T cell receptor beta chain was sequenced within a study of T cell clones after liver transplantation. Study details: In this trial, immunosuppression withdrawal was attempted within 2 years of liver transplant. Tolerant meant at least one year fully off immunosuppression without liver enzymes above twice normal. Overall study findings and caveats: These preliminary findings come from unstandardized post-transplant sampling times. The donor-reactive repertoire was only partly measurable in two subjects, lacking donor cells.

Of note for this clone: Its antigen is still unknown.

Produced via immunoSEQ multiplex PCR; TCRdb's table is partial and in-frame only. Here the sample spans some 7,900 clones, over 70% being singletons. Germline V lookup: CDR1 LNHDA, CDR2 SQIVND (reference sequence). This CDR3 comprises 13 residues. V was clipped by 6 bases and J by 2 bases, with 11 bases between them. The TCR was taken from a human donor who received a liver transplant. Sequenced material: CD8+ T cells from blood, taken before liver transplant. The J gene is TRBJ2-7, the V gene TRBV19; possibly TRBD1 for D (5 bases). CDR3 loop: CASSASDTYEQYF. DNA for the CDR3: TGTGCCAGTAGCGCCTCGGACACCTACGAGCAGTACTTC.